This T cell receptor beta chain is from a study of T cell clonality in common variable immunodeficiency. Overall study results and limits: Compared with controls, CVID subjects had fewer shared TCRbeta clones. Common variable immunodeficiency TCR beta sequences reportedly had fewer deletions and N-nucleotide insertions. CVID subjects showed higher TCRbeta clonality than healthy controls.

Sequencing input was equivalent genomic DNA from CVID and controls. Data came from immunoSEQ multiplex PCR; TCRdb stores just in-frame clones and leaves some out. This sample shows tens of thousands of clones and no singletons; just over 3% rests with the ten largest. The CDR3 contains 15 residues. Germline trimming cut 1 base from V and 9 bases from J; bases unmatched to any gene: 5. Germline values: CDR1 SGHDT, CDR2 YYEEEE. There are many counts of this clone. Antigen: not known. The DNA ends 3 residues before the CDR3 does, and the rest of the CDR3 is filled in from the germline J gene. This TCR was recovered from a human donor with common variable immunodeficiency. Sequences were obtained from peripheral blood mononuclear cells. The chain uses TRBV5-6 and TRBJ1-6, with 9 bases matching TRBD1. The CDR3 is CASSLFGTGISPLHF. The CDR3 bases that were read are TGTGCCAGCAGCTTGTTCGGGACAGGGATTTCACCC.